One and the same sample provided the 21 T cell receptor beta chains below, sequenced in a study of high-grade serous ovarian cancer treatment subgroups. Tumor samples were obtained before definitive surgery or chemotherapy. Here immunoSEQ multiplex PCR was the method, and the copy in TCRdb shows in-frame clones only, minus some. The sample has around 2,700 clones; around 70% are singletons. Sequencing was performed on tumor tissue. These receptors were taken from a human donor with high-grade serous ovarian cancer.

The V and J genes are TRBV11-1 and TRBJ1-2, with D unresolved. The CDR3 runs 14 residues. The V end lost 4 bases, the J end lost 4 bases, and 13 bases lay between the germline ends. Germline V gene data show CDR1 as SGHAT and CDR2 as FQDESV (reference sequence). CDR3 protein: CASSSGRPAYGYTF. Here the CDR3 DNA reads TGTGCCAGCAGCTCGGGTCGGCCCGCCTATGGCTACACCTTC.

The rearrangement joins TRBV28 to TRBJ1-5, with 8 bases that match TRBD1. The CDR3 sequence is 16 residues long. V was clipped by 4 bases and J by 7 bases; unmatched bases: 12. Germline V gene lookup returns CDR1 MDHEN and CDR2 SYDVKM. DNA of the CDR3: TGTGCCAGCAGTTCCACGGGACAGGCCCTATCCCAGCCCCAGCATTTT. Translating gives CASSSTGQALSQPQHF.

The chain carries TRBV5-4 and TRBJ1-4, with 8 bases identical to TRBD1. V shed 3 bases and J 4 bases; nucleotides not matched to a gene: 5. In germline, CDR1 is SGHNT, CDR2 YYREEE (reference sequence). The CDR3 is 15 residues long. The CDR3 here is CASSSNRGVNEKLFF. The CDR3 region has the DNA TGTGCCAGCAGCTCAAACAGGGGGGTTAATGAAAAACTGTTTTTT.

The chain links TRBV27 to TRBJ1-2; D ambiguous. This CDR3 contains 10 residues. Trimming removed 7 bases at V and 5 bases at J, with 5 bases between. The germline gives CDR1 MNHEY, CDR2 SMNVEV (reference sequence). The CDR3 spells CASTPYGYTF. The CDR3, as DNA: TGTGCCAGCACGCCATATGGCTACACCTTC.

The rearrangement uses TRBV18 and TRBJ2-3; D remains ambiguous. The CDR3 has 13 residues. Per germline, CDR1 KGHSH and CDR2 LQKENI. V was cut by 3 bases and J by 1 base, with 5 bases left in between. The CDR3 DNA reads TGTGCCAGCTCACCCTCCGGCACAGATACGCAGTATTTT. Its protein is CASSPSGTDTQYF.

This clone came up a few times. This chain joins TRBV18 and TRBJ2-7, with 10 bases lining up with TRBD1. Germline-derived CDR1 and CDR2 are KGHSH and LQKENI. Trimming took 6 bases from V and 5 from J; bases not matched to a gene: 10. The CDR3 is 15 residues long. The CDR3 region is CASSQVGQGSNEQYF. CDR3 bases: TGTGCCAGCTCCCAAGTGGGACAGGGGTCTAACGAGCAGTACTTC.

The chain combines TRBV28 with TRBJ2-7; D not certain. The germline V gene encodes CDR1 MDHEN and CDR2 SYDVKM. The ends were cut back, 4 bases at V and 6 bases at J, with 19 bases in the middle. The CDR3 extends over 15 amino acids. The CDR3 sequence is CASSYPGRPPSEQYF. In DNA form, the CDR3 reads TGTGCCAGCAGTTACCCGGGTCGCCCTCCGAGCGAGCAGTACTTC.

V is TRBV4-3 and J is TRBJ2-7, with D tentatively TRBD2 (5 bases). The CDR3 extends over 16 amino acids. V shed 0 bases and J shed 4 bases, with 16 bases lying between them. Germline assignment: CDR1 LGHNA and CDR2 YSLEER. CDR3: CASSQDLATVVYEQYF. CDR3 coding DNA: TGCGCCAGCAGCCAAGATTTAGCGACGGTAGTATACGAGCAGTACTTC.

The chain joins TRBV4-3 to TRBJ2-1; D is perhaps TRBD2 (6 bases). This CDR3 has 16 residues. Germline V CDR1 and CDR2: LGHNA, YSLEER. The V end was cut by 0 bases, the J end by 8 bases, with 17 bases between. CDR3 nucleotide sequence: TGCGCCAGCAGCCAAGATAAACTAGCCCTCTTGCATGAGCAGTTCTTC. Translated: CASSQDKLALLHEQFF.

Concerning this clone itself: In the same sample, other DNA sequences code for this CDR3. The V and J genes are TRBV28 and TRBJ2-7, with a tentative D call TRBD1 (6 bases). This CDR3 region has 15 residues. Between the trimmed V and J ends, which lost 5 bases and 2 bases, there was a span of 16 bases. Germline CDR1 MDHEN, CDR2 SYDVKM. The CDR3 loop is CASSPPGTPTYEQYF. Written as DNA, the CDR3 is TGTGCCAGCAGTCCTCCAGGGACACCTACCTACGAGCAGTACTTC.

The rearrangement joins TRBV6-4 to TRBJ1-2, with TRBD1 identical over 7 bases. This CDR3 spans 15 amino acids. The V segment lost 5 bases and the J segment 0 bases; nucleotides outside the gene matches: 6. Germline CDR1 and CDR2: MRHNA and SNTAGT. The CDR3 nucleotides are TGTGCCAGCAGTCGCCAGGGACAGACTAACTATGGCTACACCTTC. It codes for CASSRQGQTNYGYTF.

The chain carries TRBV18 and TRBJ1-1; 7 positions agree with TRBD1. The germline V gene encodes CDR1 KGHSH and CDR2 LQKENI. The CDR3 consists of 15 residues. Losses at the gene ends were 4 bases for V and 3 bases for J; bases not matched to a gene: 8. This chain's CDR3 is CASSRRAGGDTEAFF. In DNA form, the CDR3 reads TGTGCCAGCTCACGCCGGGCAGGGGGAGACACTGAAGCTTTCTTT.

The rearrangement links TRBV29-1 to TRBJ2-1; D gene uncertain. The CDR3 runs 12 residues. V was cut by 2 bases and J by 8 bases, with 10 bases left in between. The germline V gene encodes CDR1 SQVTM and CDR2 ANQGSEA. For the CDR3, the DNA is TGCAGCGTTGAAAGGGAATCAGATGAGCAGTTCTTC. This gives the protein CSVERESDEQFF.

This rearrangement joins TRBV28 to TRBJ2-1; maybe TRBD2 (6 bases). This CDR3 is 15 amino acids long. Per the germline V gene, CDR1 is MDHEN and CDR2 is SYDVKM. Deletions cut 2 bases from V and 6 bases from J, with 14 bases between. As DNA, the CDR3 is TGTGCCAGCAGTTTAGGAGGGGCCCCTCCCAATGAGCAGTTCTTC. This codes for CASSLGGAPPNEQFF.

This chain links TRBV4-2 with TRBJ1-2, with D unclear. The germline gives CDR1 LGHNA, CDR2 YNFKEQ. CDR3 length equals 14 residues. V dropped 5 bases and J dropped 4 bases, with 14 bases sitting between them. As DNA, the CDR3 is TGTGCCAGCAGCTCGGGTCGGCCCGCCTATGGCTACACCTTC. This translates into CASSSGRPAYGYTF.

V and J are TRBV19 and TRBJ2-6; no clear D gene. The length of the CDR3 is 18 residues. The V gene lost 5 bases and the J gene lost 5 bases, with 22 bases spanning the gap. Germline-derived CDR1 and CDR2 are LNHDA and SQIVND (reference sequence). The CDR3 spells CASSRIQTSQSRANVLTF. In DNA, the CDR3 is TGTGCCAGTAGTCGCATACAGACATCACAAAGTCGGGCCAACGTCCTGACTTTC.

This clone was counted once. This chain uses TRBV28 with TRBJ2-3; 9 nucleotides align to TRBD2. V dropped 4 bases and J dropped 6; count of bases not matched to a gene: 14. The CDR3 loop spans 17 amino acids. The germline CDR1 and CDR2 sequences are MDHEN and SYDVKM. As DNA, the CDR3 is TGTGCCAGCAGTTCCCCCGGGACTAGCTTTGAAAGTGATACGCAGTATTTT. Protein: CASSSPGTSFESDTQYF.

This chain connects TRBV11-2 to TRBJ2-2; 9 bases line up with TRBD1. CDR1 and CDR2 from the germline V gene are SGHAT and FQNNGV. The junction had 14 bases not matched to a gene; V was cut back by 2 bases and J by 7 bases. The CDR3 is made up of 18 amino acids. This CDR3 reads CASSLLPTRTGVNGELFF. CDR3 sequence (DNA): TGTGCCAGCAGCTTATTACCAACTAGGACAGGGGTGAACGGGGAGCTGTTTTTT.

This chain connects TRBV7-2 to TRBJ2-5; weak D call: TRBD1 (6 bases). This CDR3 spans 14 amino acids. The germline V gene has CDR1 SGHTA and CDR2 FQGNSA. Trimming stripped 5 bases from V and 9 bases from J, with 19 bases between. The CDR3 reads CASSLRDTQLAQYF. The DNA of the CDR3 is TGTGCCAGCAGCCTTCGGGACACCCAGTTGGCCCAGTACTTC.

The chain combines TRBV11-2 with TRBJ2-7; D perhaps matches TRBD1 (8 bases). This CDR3 is built from 13 residues. The ends were cut back, 5 bases at V and 6 bases at J, with 14 bases in the middle. CDR1 SGHAT and CDR2 FQNNGV come from the germline V gene. The CDR3 region is CASSPDREGEQYF. CDR3 in DNA: TGTGCCAGCAGCCCGGACAGGGAGGGCGAGCAGTACTTC.

The rearrangement uses TRBV28 and TRBJ2-1, with 7 bases matching TRBD1. Germline CDR1 MDHEN, CDR2 SYDVKM. This CDR3 contains 15 residues. The J segment lost 6 bases and the V segment lost 6 bases, leaving 11 bases of the junction unmatched. The CDR3: CASSPPGQPSNEQFF. The CDR3 nucleotides read TGTGCCAGCAGCCCACCGGGACAGCCCTCCAATGAGCAGTTCTTC.